What follows are 4 T cell receptor beta chains derived from one specimen sequenced in a study of blood T cell repertoires in COVID-19. Only in-frame clones appear in the TCRdb table, and some are missing; sequencing was by immunoSEQ multiplex PCR. This table has about 98,000 clones, more than 75% appearing once. Sequenced input: peripheral blood. These receptors were obtained from a human donor in a cohort sampled during active COVID-19.

The chain employs TRBV4-3 and TRBJ2-3, with 12 bases lining up with TRBD2. The CDR3 consists of 14 residues. With 4 bases clipped from V and 4 bases from J, the junction kept 0 bases outside the gene matches. The germline CDR1 and CDR2 sequences are LGHNA and YSLEER. CDR3 protein: CASSPSGGADTQYF. The CDR3 nucleotides are TGCGCCAGCAGCCCTAGCGGGGGGGCAGATACGCAGTATTTT.

The chain employs TRBV14 and TRBJ1-5, with TRBD1 identical over 9 bases. The ends lost 1 base at V and 7 bases at J; junction bases unmatched: 11. This CDR3 region has 17 residues. Germline values: CDR1 SGHDN, CDR2 FVKESK. The CDR3 DNA reads TGTGCCAGCAGCCAAGGGCGGACAGGGGACGGGGAACAGCCCCAGCATTTT. This sequence encodes CASSQGRTGDGEQPQHF.

The rearrangement uses TRBV5-1 and TRBJ2-2; 7 bases align to TRBD2. V gave up 1 base and J gave up 5 bases; unmatched junction bases: 5. This CDR3 is 15 amino acids long. Germline CDR1 and CDR2: SGHRS and YFSETQ. CDR3 in DNA: TGCGCCAGCAGCTTGCCGGGGGGTGGAACCGGGGAGCTGTTTTTT. It specifies CASSLPGGGTGELFF.

This clone was seen a single time. The chain employs TRBV6-2 or TRBV6-3 and TRBJ2-7; D is possibly TRBD1 (5 bases). V lost 5 bases to trimming and J lost 6 bases, with 11 bases between them. Germline CDR1 MNHEY, CDR2 SVGEGT. CDR3 length: 12 residues. CDR3: CASSTDSREQYF. The CDR3 nucleotides are TGTGCCAGCAGTACCGACAGTCGCGAGCAGTACTTC.